This TCR beta chain was observed in a study of T-cell memory formation after mild COVID-19. The length of the CDR3 is 14 residues. Germline CDR1 reads MNHNS; CDR2 reads SASEGT. Between the trimmed V and J ends, which lost 0 bases and 3 bases, there was a span of 8 bases. Study-wide points: Detection of some responders pre-infection suggested pre-existing cross-reactive memory T cells participated.

Via MiXCR, TCRdb re-called the 5' RACE reads, giving one row per CDR3 protein. The data contain about 340,000 distinct CDR3 sequences, 13% of them singletons. Notes on this clonotype: The target antigen is unknown.

J is TRBJ1-2 and V is TRBV6-1; D is undetermined. This clonotype originated in a man between 18 and 35 years old who had mild COVID-19 (a few samples of this study predate the infection). Cell type and time point are not known. Sample: PBMCs or a T cell subset sorted from them (not recorded which). The CDR3 here is CASSEAAADYGYTF. The CDR3 nucleotides are TGTGCCAGCAGTGAAGCCGCAGCAGACTATGGCTACACCTTC.